This T cell receptor (beta chain) is from a study of T cells after yellow fever vaccination. The study, taken as a whole, reports: The study found a weaker secondary response that peaked faster, day 5 versus 15. There was a small share of clonotypes that showed up in both the CD4 and CD8 compartments. Subsequent booster samples again held most clones from primary vaccination (more than 95% CD4, 88% CD8).

The TCR cDNA carried a universal primer site and UMIs from 5'RACE template switching. TCRdb itself ran the 5' RACE reads through MiXCR, one entry per CDR3 protein. The repertoire includes 45,000 to 65,000 distinct CDR3 sequences, less than 8.5% of them detected once, and 20% to 25% sits in the top ten. The CDR3 runs 15 residues. Germline V gene sequence: CDR1 SGHTA, CDR2 FQGTGA. About this clonotype itself: One junction end does not reproduce the germline sequence, and a read error may be involved.

The genes are TRBV7-3 and TRBJ2-5, with D perhaps being TRBD1 or TRBD2 (6 bases each). This clonotype was obtained from a man aged 18 to 30 who received the YFV17D yellow fever vaccine. The sequenced sample was CD8+ T cells not binding an NS4B(214-222) dextramer, sorted from PBMCs, obtained roughly seven weeks after the first yellow fever vaccination. CDR3 loop: CASSLIGGPIETHYF. The CDR3 nucleotides are TGTGCCAGCAGCTTAATTGGGGGGCCGATTGAGACCCACTACTTC.